Following are 29 T cell receptor beta chains from one sample sequenced in a study of shared clonotypes between healthy human individuals. CD45RO-negative cells were positively selected for CCR7, leaving out terminally differentiated effector memory CD45RA+ cells. TCRdb keeps only in-frame clones here, not all; method: immunoSEQ multiplex PCR. The profile shows roughly 2,000,000 clones, roughly 94% of them singletons. The specimen was naive CD8+ T cells sorted from blood. The source is a young man in good health.

The rearrangement links TRBV5-1 to TRBJ2-5; 7 positions match TRBD1. The V gene's germline CDR1 is SGHRS and CDR2 YFSETQ. The CDR3 is made up of 15 amino acids. Unmatched junction bases numbered 5, after V lost 0 bases and J lost 3 bases. The CDR3 DNA reads as TGCGCCAGCAGCTTGGACAGGGGTATTAAAGAGACCCAGTACTTC. It codes for CASSLDRGIKETQYF.

About this clone itself: Other DNA sequences from this sample encode an identical CDR3 as well. The chain couples TRBV9 to TRBJ1-2; TRBD1 matches at 8 bases. V gave up 0 bases and J gave up 5 bases; unmatched junction bases: 6. The CDR3 is made up of 15 amino acids. CDR1 is SGDLS, CDR2 YYNGEE, per germline. For the CDR3, the DNA is TGTGCCAGCAGCGTAGGAACAGGGGGGGATTATGGCTACACCTTC. Its translation: CASSVGTGGDYGYTF. The variable domain in full, completed from reference TRBV9 and TRBJ1-2, reads DSGVTQTPKHLITATGQRVTLRCSPRSGDLSVYWYQQSLDQGLQFLIQYYNGEERAKGNILERFSAQQFPDLHSELNLSSLELGDSALYFCASSVGTGGDYGYTFGSGTRLTVV.

This sequence joins TRBV11-2 and TRBJ2-7, with D possibly being TRBD1 or TRBD2 (5 bases each). V shed 3 bases and J shed 2 bases, with 14 bases lying between them. Per the germline V gene, CDR1 is SGHAT and CDR2 is FQNNGV. The CDR3 extends over 15 amino acids. CDR3 residues: CASSFGTGRTYEQYF. CDR3 DNA: TGTGCCAGCAGCTTCGGGACGGGGCGGACCTACGAGCAGTACTTC.

To note about this clone: The same CDR3 can be traced to other DNA sequences in this sample. V and J are TRBV29-1 and TRBJ2-2; D remains ambiguous. CDR3 length: 13 residues. Trimming stripped 6 bases from V and 2 bases from J, with 10 bases between. CDR1 SQVTM and CDR2 ANQGSEA come from the germline V gene. The CDR3 coding sequence is TGCAGCGTAGTACAAGAAAACACCGGGGAGCTGTTTTTT. It encodes CSVVQENTGELFF.

The rearrangement uses TRBV25-1 and TRBJ2-2; tentatively, D is TRBD1 or TRBD2 (5 bases each). V dropped 6 bases and J dropped 5 bases, with 13 bases sitting between them. The CDR3 consists of 14 residues. Germline V gene sequence: CDR1 MGHDK, CDR2 SYGVNS. Here the CDR3 DNA reads TGTGCCAGCAGCGTCTCTTGGGGGACCGGGGAGCTGTTTTTT. Translated, it gives CASSVSWGTGELFF.

This clone was seen a single time. The chain uses TRBV6-1 and TRBJ2-3, with D perhaps matching TRBD2 (6 bases). Between the trimmed V and J ends, which lost 3 bases and 0 bases, there was a span of 13 bases. The CDR3 extends over 16 amino acids. Germline V gene lookup returns CDR1 MNHNS and CDR2 SASEGT. CDR3 DNA sequence: TGTGCCAGCAGTGACGCTAGCGTATATAGCACAGATACGCAGTATTTT. Its translation is CASSDASVYSTDTQYF.

V usage is TRBV12-5 and J usage is TRBJ2-7; 8 bases match TRBD2. V lost 0 bases to trimming and J lost 4 bases; unmatched junction nucleotides: 2. The CDR3 has 14 amino acids. Germline values: CDR1 LGHNT, CDR2 FRNRAP. The CDR3, as DNA: TGTGCTAGTGGTTTGGTAGGGACTAGTTACGAGCAGTACTTC. Translating it yields CASGLVGTSYEQYF.

V gene TRBV27 combines with J gene TRBJ1-4; D is possibly TRBD1 (6 bases). The V and J ends lost 3 bases and 7 bases respectively, with 12 bases between them. Germline V CDR1 and CDR2: MNHEY, SMNVEV (reference sequence). The CDR3 loop spans 14 amino acids. CDR3 region: CASSFMGAAEKLFF. As DNA, the CDR3 is TGTGCCAGCAGTTTTATGGGGGCTGCTGAAAAACTGTTTTTT.

This clone has a single count. The same CDR3 is also encoded by other DNA sequences in this sample. The CDR3 sequence is CASSQDLNTEAFF. The CDR3 DNA reads TGCGCCAGCAGCCAAGATTTGAACACTGAAGCTTTCTTT. This sequence joins TRBV4-1 and TRBJ1-1; D is unclear. The V gene's germline CDR1 is MGHRA and CDR2 YSYEKL. The CDR3 covers 13 residues. Trimming removed 0 bases from V and 0 bases from J, with 2 bases in between.

CDR3 loop: CSVGGYTGIRTEAFF. For the CDR3, the DNA is TGCAGCGTTGGGGGGTACACAGGGATCCGCACTGAAGCTTTCTTT. This chain uses TRBV29-1 with TRBJ1-1, with a weak D call TRBD1 (6 bases). The CDR3 runs to 15 residues. The V gene lost 4 bases and the J gene lost 4 bases, with 19 bases spanning the gap. From germline, CDR1 is SQVTM and CDR2 ANQGSEA.

This clone has a single count. The chain employs TRBV13 and TRBJ2-5, with no clear D. Germline V gene sequence: CDR1 PRHDT, CDR2 FYEKMQ (reference sequence). The CDR3 spans 14 residues. Trimming shortened V by 5 bases and J by 3 bases, and 13 bases separated the two germline ends. This CDR3 reads CASSLRHYKETQYF. CDR3 bases: TGTGCCAGCAGCCTAAGACACTACAAAGAGACCCAGTACTTC.

CDR3 DNA sequence: TGCGCCAGCAGCCCGGGACTAGCGGGAGGTACCTACGAGCAGTACTTC. Amino acid sequence: CASSPGLAGGTYEQYF. The V gene is TRBV5-1, the J gene TRBJ2-7; 15 nucleotides line up with TRBD2. Trimming at V came to 4 bases and at J to 2 bases, leaving 4 bases not matched to a gene. Germline V gene data show CDR1 as SGHRS and CDR2 as YFSETQ. This CDR3 comprises 16 residues.

The chain employs TRBV28 and TRBJ1-1, with D unresolved. CDR3 size: 13 residues. The V end lost 7 bases, the J end lost 2 bases, and 11 bases lay between the germline ends. The germline CDR1 and CDR2 sequences are MDHEN and SYDVKM. The CDR3 sequence is CASTSDGNTEAFF. CDR3 in DNA: TGTGCCAGCACCTCGGACGGAAACACTGAAGCTTTCTTT.

V usage is TRBV7-3 and J usage is TRBJ1-3; the D is unclear. Trimming cost V 2 bases and J 0 bases, with 11 bases left between them. CDR3 length: 16 amino acids. The germline V gene has CDR1 SGHTA and CDR2 FQGTGA. CDR3 coding DNA: TGTGCCAGCAGCTTACGGTACCTGAGCTCTGGAAACACCATATATTTT. As protein: CASSLRYLSSGNTIYF.

This clone occurred once. This chain connects TRBV7-8 to TRBJ2-7; D is unresolved. The CDR3 covers 12 residues. Trimming took off 5 bases at V and 5 bases at J, with 10 bases between the two ends. From germline, CDR1 is SGHVS and CDR2 FQNEAQ. CDR3 DNA sequence: TGTGCCAGCAGCAACCCCAAGAACGAGCAGTACTTC. Protein sequence: CASSNPKNEQYF.

J is TRBJ2-3 and V is TRBV5-1; 11 bases align to TRBD2. The trim removed 5 bases at V and 5 bases at J, leaving 10 bases unmatched. Germline loops: CDR1 SGHRS, CDR2 YFSETQ. The CDR3 consists of 16 residues. This chain's CDR3 is CASRRSGGAYEDTQYF. The CDR3 coding sequence is TGCGCCAGCAGGCGTAGCGGGGGGGCTTATGAAGATACGCAGTATTTT.

Written as DNA, the CDR3 is TGTGCCAGCAGTCCTCGGACAGGGTACGAGCAGTACTTC. It is translated as CASSPRTGYEQYF. The chain recombines TRBV6-1 with TRBJ2-7; 8 nucleotides line up with TRBD1. The CDR3 contains 13 residues. CDR1 and CDR2 (germline): MNHNS, SASEGT. With V trimmed by 5 bases and J by 4 bases, 4 bases remained unmatched.

This chain uses TRBV6-1 with TRBJ1-5; D call uncertain. The CDR3 covers 11 residues. The germline gives CDR1 MNHNS, CDR2 SASEGT. The V and J ends lost 11 bases and 1 base respectively, with 6 bases between them. CDR3 loop: CAGGSNQPQHF. The DNA for the CDR3 is TGTGCCGGAGGGAGCAATCAGCCCCAGCATTTT.

The V gene is TRBV27, the J gene TRBJ1-1; D remains ambiguous. The CDR3 runs to 13 residues. Germline CDR1 MNHEY, CDR2 SMNVEV (reference sequence). Trimming pared 8 bases from V and 3 bases from J, leaving 13 bases between. In nucleotides, the CDR3 is TGTGCCAGCTCCCAAGGCAGGTACACTGAAGCTTTCTTT. It is translated as CASSQGRYTEAFF.

The CDR3 DNA sequence: TGCGCCAGCAGCTTTCTGGGGGGCTCCTACAATGAGCAGTTCTTC. Protein product: CASSFLGGSYNEQFF. This chain links TRBV5-1 with TRBJ2-1, with D perhaps TRBD2 (6 bases). Looked up from germline, CDR1 is SGHRS and CDR2 is YFSETQ. The CDR3 covers 15 residues. V lost 2 bases and J lost 0, with 9 bases in between.

Details on this clone: Additional DNA sequences in this sample encode the identical CDR3. The chain carries TRBV9 and TRBJ1-5; D call uncertain. The V gene's germline CDR1 is SGDLS and CDR2 YYNGEE. CDR3 size: 15 residues. V dropped 0 bases and J dropped 3 bases, with 10 bases sitting between them. This chain's CDR3 is CASSVGGQSNQPQHF. The CDR3 DNA follows: TGTGCCAGCAGCGTAGGAGGGCAGTCCAATCAGCCCCAGCATTTT.

The gene calls are TRBV6-5 and TRBJ2-1; 9 positions match TRBD2. Trimming at V came to 7 bases and at J to 8 bases, leaving 12 bases not matched to a gene. The length of the CDR3 is 15 residues. CDR1 MNHEY and CDR2 SVGAGI come from the germline V gene. The CDR3 DNA reads TGTGCCAGCACTCCCACCGGGACTAGCTTCGATGAGCAGTTCTTC. As protein: CASTPTGTSFDEQFF.

The chain couples TRBV6-1 to TRBJ1-2; unclear D gene. With 1 base removed from V and 4 bases from J, the gap between germline ends came to 13 bases. Germline CDR1 reads MNHNS; CDR2 reads SASEGT. The CDR3 runs to 15 residues. CDR3: CASSEGTLNTYGYTF. CDR3 nucleotides: TGTGCCAGCAGTGAAGGGACCCTTAATACCTATGGCTACACCTTC.

A note on this clone: The same CDR3 can be traced to other DNA sequences in this sample. V and J are TRBV28 and TRBJ2-7, with D unclear. This CDR3 region has 12 residues. Germline V gene lookup returns CDR1 MDHEN and CDR2 SYDVKM. The V gene lost 3 bases and the J gene lost 5 bases, with 8 bases spanning the gap. This chain's CDR3 is CASSLDTNEQYF. CDR3 DNA sequence: TGTGCCAGCAGTTTGGATACTAACGAGCAGTACTTC.

The chain carries TRBV5-4 and TRBJ2-7; 14 bases match TRBD2. Trimming at V came to 4 bases and at J to 10 bases, leaving 7 bases not matched to a gene. Germline values: CDR1 SGHNT, CDR2 YYREEE (reference sequence). The length of the CDR3 is 14 residues. In DNA form, the CDR3 reads TGTGCCAGCAGCCCATCGGGACTAGCGGGAGAACAGTACTTC. Its protein is CASSPSGLAGEQYF.

This clone has only one observation. At the DNA level, this CDR3 is encoded by other sequences in the same sample as well. The chain carries TRBV4-1 and TRBJ2-7; no firm D call. Trimming removed 1 base at V and 2 bases at J, with 9 bases between. CDR1 and CDR2 (germline): MGHRA, YSYEKL. This CDR3 contains 14 residues. For the CDR3, the DNA is TGCGCCAGCAGCCAAGTGACGGGCACCTACGAGCAGTACTTC. It translates to CASSQVTGTYEQYF.

The chain couples TRBV5-4 to TRBJ2-2; D not resolved. Germline loops: CDR1 SGHNT, CDR2 YYREEE (reference sequence). The CDR3 consists of 14 residues. V dropped 4 bases and J dropped 0 bases, with 7 bases sitting between them. The CDR3: CASSVPPNTGELFF. The CDR3 DNA sequence: TGTGCCAGCAGCGTCCCCCCGAACACCGGGGAGCTGTTTTTT.

To note about this clone: Other DNA sequences in the same sample also yield this CDR3. CDR3: CASSLQTSYEQYF. CDR3 sequence (DNA): TGTGCCAGCAGCTTACAGACGTCCTACGAGCAGTACTTC. The chain uses TRBV13 and TRBJ2-7; D uncertain. The V end lost 2 bases, the J end lost 1 base, and 6 bases lay between the germline ends. The germline V gene has CDR1 PRHDT and CDR2 FYEKMQ (reference sequence). The CDR3 consists of 13 residues.

The CDR3 region is CSVEASGAADTQYF. The CDR3 DNA sequence: TGCAGCGTTGAGGCTAGCGGGGCGGCAGATACGCAGTATTTT. V and J are TRBV29-1 and TRBJ2-3; 9 positions match TRBD2. After removal of 3 bases from V and 4 bases from J, the junction contained 5 bases not matched to a gene. CDR1 SQVTM and CDR2 ANQGSEA come from the germline V gene. The CDR3 is 14 residues long.